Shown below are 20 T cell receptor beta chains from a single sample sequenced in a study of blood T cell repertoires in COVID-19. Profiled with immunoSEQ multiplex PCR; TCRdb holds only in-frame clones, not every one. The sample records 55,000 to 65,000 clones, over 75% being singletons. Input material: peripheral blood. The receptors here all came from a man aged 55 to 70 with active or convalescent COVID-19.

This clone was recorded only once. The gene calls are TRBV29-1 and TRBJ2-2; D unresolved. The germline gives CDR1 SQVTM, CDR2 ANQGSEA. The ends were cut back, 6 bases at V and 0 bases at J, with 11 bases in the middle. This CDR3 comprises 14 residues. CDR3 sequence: CSVRGGANTGELFF. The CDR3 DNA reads TGCAGCGTCAGAGGCGGTGCGAACACCGGGGAGCTGTTTTTT.

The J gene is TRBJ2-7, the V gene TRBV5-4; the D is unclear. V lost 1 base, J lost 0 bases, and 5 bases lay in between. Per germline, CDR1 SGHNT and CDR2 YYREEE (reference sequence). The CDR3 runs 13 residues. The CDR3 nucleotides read TGTGCCAGCAGCTTGCAGAACTCCTACGAGCAGTACTTC. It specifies CASSLQNSYEQYF.

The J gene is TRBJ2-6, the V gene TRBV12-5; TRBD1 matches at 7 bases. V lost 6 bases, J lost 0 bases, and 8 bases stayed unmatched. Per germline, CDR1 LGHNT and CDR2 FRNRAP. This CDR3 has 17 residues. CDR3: CASGPGQYLSGANVLTF. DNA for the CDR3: TGTGCTAGTGGACCGGGACAGTACCTCTCTGGGGCCAACGTCCTGACTTTC.

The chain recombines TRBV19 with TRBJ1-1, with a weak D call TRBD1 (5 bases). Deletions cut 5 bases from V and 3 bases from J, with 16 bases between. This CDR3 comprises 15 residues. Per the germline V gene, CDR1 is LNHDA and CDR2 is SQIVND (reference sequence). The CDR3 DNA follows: TGTGCCAGTAGTCCGACAGAGACGTTGTACACTGAAGCTTTCTTT. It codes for CASSPTETLYTEAFF.

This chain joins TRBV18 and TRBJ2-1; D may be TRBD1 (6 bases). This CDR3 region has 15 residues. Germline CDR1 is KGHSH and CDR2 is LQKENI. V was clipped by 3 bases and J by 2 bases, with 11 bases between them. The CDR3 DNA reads TGTGCCAGCTCACCTGTCCGGACAGCCTACAATGAGCAGTTCTTC. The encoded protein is CASSPVRTAYNEQFF.

CDR3 in DNA: TGCAGTGCTAAGGGGGCACTTGGCTACACCTTC. Translation gives CSAKGALGYTF. This rearrangement joins TRBV20-1 to TRBJ1-2, with TRBD1 matching over 7 bases. The CDR3 consists of 11 residues. CDR1 is DFQATT and CDR2 is SNEGSKA in the germline V gene (reference sequence). With V trimmed by 4 bases and J by 7 bases, 3 bases remained unmatched.

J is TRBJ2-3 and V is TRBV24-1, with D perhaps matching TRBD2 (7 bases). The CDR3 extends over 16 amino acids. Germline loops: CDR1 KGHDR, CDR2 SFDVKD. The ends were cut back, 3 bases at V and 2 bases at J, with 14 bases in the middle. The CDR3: CATSDAEGGPTDTQYF. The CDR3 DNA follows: TGTGCCACCAGTGATGCAGAGGGGGGGCCCACAGATACGCAGTATTTT.

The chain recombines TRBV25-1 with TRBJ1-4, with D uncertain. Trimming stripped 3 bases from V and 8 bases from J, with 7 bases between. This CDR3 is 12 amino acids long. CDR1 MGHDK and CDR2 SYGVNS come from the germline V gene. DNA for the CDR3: TGTGCCAGCAGTGAGACTGGAGAAAAACTGTTTTTT. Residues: CASSETGEKLFF.

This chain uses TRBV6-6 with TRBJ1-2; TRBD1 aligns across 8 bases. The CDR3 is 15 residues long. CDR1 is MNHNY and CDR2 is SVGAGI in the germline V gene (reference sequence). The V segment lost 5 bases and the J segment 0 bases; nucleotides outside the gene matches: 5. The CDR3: CASSRGQEANYGYTF. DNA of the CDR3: TGTGCCAGCAGTAGGGGACAGGAAGCTAACTATGGCTACACCTTC.

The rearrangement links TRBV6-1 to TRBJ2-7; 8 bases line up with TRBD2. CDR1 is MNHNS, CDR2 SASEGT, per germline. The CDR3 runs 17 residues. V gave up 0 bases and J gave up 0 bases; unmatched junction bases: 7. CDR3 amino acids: CASSEAGSGKSSYEQYF. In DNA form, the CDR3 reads TGTGCCAGCAGTGAAGCGGGTAGCGGGAAGAGCTCCTACGAGCAGTACTTC.

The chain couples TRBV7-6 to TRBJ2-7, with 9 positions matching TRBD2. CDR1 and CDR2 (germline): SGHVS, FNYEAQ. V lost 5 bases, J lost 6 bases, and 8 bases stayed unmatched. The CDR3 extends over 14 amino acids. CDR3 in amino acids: CASSPSSGTSEQYF. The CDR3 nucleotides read TGTGCCAGCAGCCCCTCTAGCGGGACCTCCGAGCAGTACTTC.

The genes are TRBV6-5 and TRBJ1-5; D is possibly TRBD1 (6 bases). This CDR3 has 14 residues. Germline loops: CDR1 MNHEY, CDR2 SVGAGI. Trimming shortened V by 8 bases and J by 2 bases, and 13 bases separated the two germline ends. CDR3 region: CASETGYGNQPQHF. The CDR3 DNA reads TGTGCCAGCGAAACAGGGTACGGCAATCAGCCCCAGCATTTT.

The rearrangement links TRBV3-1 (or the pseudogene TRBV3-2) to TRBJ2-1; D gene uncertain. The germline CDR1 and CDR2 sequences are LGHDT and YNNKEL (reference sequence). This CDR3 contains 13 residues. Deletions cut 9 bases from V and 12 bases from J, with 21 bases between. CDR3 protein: CASEVSHVSAQFF. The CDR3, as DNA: TGTGCCAGTGAGGTATCTCATGTATCGGCGCAGTTCTTC.

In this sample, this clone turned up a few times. This CDR3 is CASSLDSSPLHF. The CDR3 bases are TGTGCCAGCAGCTTAGACAGTTCACCCCTCCACTTT. The rearrangement uses TRBV7-2 and TRBJ1-6; D ambiguous. This CDR3 region has 12 residues. Trimming took 1 base from V and 9 from J, leaving 4 bases between them. Germline V gives CDR1 SGHTA, CDR2 FQGNSA.

As DNA, the CDR3 is TGTGCCAGCAGCTTTGGACAGGGGATAAACACCGGGGAGCTGTTTTTT. Translating it yields CASSFGQGINTGELFF. V is TRBV11-1 and J is TRBJ2-2, with TRBD1 identical over 9 bases. The CDR3 covers 16 residues. Germline V CDR1 and CDR2: SGHAT, FQDESV (reference sequence). J lost 2 bases, V lost 3 bases, and 4 bases had no gene match. The full variable domain, in which reference TRBV11-1 and TRBJ2-2 provide the parts outside the CDR3, is EAEVAQSPRYKITEKSQAVAFWCDPISGHATLYWYRQILGQGPELLVQFQDESVVDDSQLPKDRFSAERLKGVDSTLKIQPAELGDSAMYLCASSFGQGINTGELFFGEGSRLTVL.

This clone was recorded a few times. The CDR3 coding sequence is TGTGCCTTAGGACAAAACTACGAGCAGTACTTC. As protein: CALGQNYEQYF. This sequence joins TRBV30 and TRBJ2-7, with D perhaps TRBD1 (5 bases). The CDR3 runs 11 residues. V lost 7 bases and J lost 3, with 10 bases in between. CDR1 and CDR2 from the germline V gene are GTSNPN and SVGIG (reference sequence).

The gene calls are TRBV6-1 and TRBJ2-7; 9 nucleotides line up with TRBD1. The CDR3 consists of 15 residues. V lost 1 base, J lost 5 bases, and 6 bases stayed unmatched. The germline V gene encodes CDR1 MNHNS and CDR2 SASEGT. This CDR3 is CASSEGGTGTDEQYF. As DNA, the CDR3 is TGTGCCAGCAGTGAAGGGGGGACAGGGACAGACGAGCAGTACTTC.

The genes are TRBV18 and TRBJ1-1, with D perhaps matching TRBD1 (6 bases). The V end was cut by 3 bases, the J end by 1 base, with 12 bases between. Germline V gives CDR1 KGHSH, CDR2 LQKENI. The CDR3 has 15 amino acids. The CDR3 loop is CASSPYREGNTEAFF. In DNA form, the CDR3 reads TGTGCCAGCTCACCTTACAGGGAGGGGAACACTGAAGCTTTCTTT.

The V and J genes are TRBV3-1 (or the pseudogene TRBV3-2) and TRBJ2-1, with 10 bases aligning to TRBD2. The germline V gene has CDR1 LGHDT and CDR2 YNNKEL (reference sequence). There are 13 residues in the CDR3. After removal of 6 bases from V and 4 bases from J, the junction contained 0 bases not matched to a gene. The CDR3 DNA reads TGTGCCAGCAGACTAGCGGGGTACAATGAGCAGTTCTTC. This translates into CASRLAGYNEQFF.

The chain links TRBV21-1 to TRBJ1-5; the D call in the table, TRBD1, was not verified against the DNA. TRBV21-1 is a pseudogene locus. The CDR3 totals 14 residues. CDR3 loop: CASSVDRGDQPQHF. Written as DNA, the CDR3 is TGTGCCAGCAGCGTCGACAGGGGGGATCAGCCCCAGCATTTT.